This T cell receptor beta chain was identified in a study of blood T cell repertoires in COVID-19. Study information: COVID-19 samples from acute and convalescent phases originated in the United States, Italy and Spain. Nucleic acid was either cDNA or gDNA, and it came from T cells, B-cell-depleted T cells, or PBMCs.

Original data processing: Nucleated cell counts were estimated from reference gene primer amplification. Repertoires were generated with immunoSEQ multiplex PCR, while TCRdb's copy carries only in-frame clones and drops some. D and trimming come from the DNA, and the V and J calls and clone size come from that table. Of some 240,000 clones in the sample, about 79% were seen once. The CDR3 is 13 residues long. CDR1 and CDR2 from the germline V gene are MDHEN and SYDVKM. Trimming removed 11 bases at V and 9 bases at J, with 22 bases between. This clonotype was obtained from a man aged 50-59 years with active or convalescent COVID-19. The chain couples TRBV28 to TRBJ1-2; the D gene is possibly TRBD1 (5 bases). The sequencing input was peripheral blood. DNA of the CDR3: TGTGCCTCCGGGAGAGGGGCAGGTATGAGCTACACCTTC. It encodes CASGRGAGMSYTF.